The 28 T cell receptor beta chains below all came from one sample that was sequenced in a study of T cell responses to AZD1222 COVID-19 vaccine. Libraries were prepared by immunoSEQ multiplex PCR; TCRdb keeps only in-frame clonotypes and omits some of them. The profile covers roughly 79,000 clones, with around 73% appearing a single time and roughly 20% taken by the ten largest. This sample comprised peripheral blood, obtained on day 0 of AZD1222 vaccination. Every receptor here comes from an adult in good health.

The CDR3 DNA reads as TGCGCCAGCAGTCACCTCAAAGTGGGCACAGATACGCAGTATTTT. Amino acids: CASSHLKVGTDTQYF. This chain links TRBV23-1 with TRBJ2-3; D is ambiguous. TRBV23-1 is an ORF for which the function is uncertain. The CDR3 is 15 amino acids. Between the trimmed V and J ends, which lost 3 bases and 1 base, there was a span of 11 bases.

The chain links TRBV19 to TRBJ2-4, with TRBD2 matching over 16 bases. The germline CDR1 and CDR2 sequences are LNHDA and SQIVND (reference sequence). The CDR3 loop spans 16 amino acids. The junction had 5 bases not matched to a gene; V was cut back by 6 bases and J by 6 bases. The CDR3 DNA reads as TGTGCCAGTAGGGCCGGGACTAGCGGGAGGGGAAACATTCAGTACTTC. This translates into CASRAGTSGRGNIQYF.

The V call is TRBV28, the J call TRBJ1-5; 9 nucleotides line up with TRBD1. Germline loops: CDR1 MDHEN, CDR2 SYDVKM. The CDR3 has 15 amino acids. V shed 5 bases, J shed 4 bases, and the junction held 6 bases outside the gene matches. The CDR3 here is CASSDSGTGNQPQHF. The CDR3 DNA reads TGTGCCAGCAGTGACTCCGGGACAGGGAATCAGCCCCAGCATTTT. The whole variable domain, remainder taken from reference TRBV28 and TRBJ1-5, is DVKVTQSSRYLVKRTGEKVFLECVQDMDHENMFWYRQDPGLGLRLIYFSYDVKMKEKGDIPEGYSVSREKKERFSLILESASTNQTSMYLCASSDSGTGNQPQHFGDGTRLSIL.

As for this clone: Relative to the germline gene, one junction end is altered; a read error may explain this. The genes are TRBV7-7 and TRBJ2-7; 7 bases align to TRBD1. This CDR3 is 15 amino acids long. Germline V gene data show CDR1 as SSHAT and CDR2 as FNYEAQ (reference sequence). CDR3 sequence reads: CASSLAPGQTYEQYF. In DNA form, the CDR3 reads TGTGCTAGCAGCTTAGCTCCGGGACAGACCTACGAGCAGTACTTC.

The chain uses TRBV24-1 and TRBJ2-7; D gene uncertain. The length of the CDR3 is 11 residues. V gave up 1 base and J gave up 3 bases, with 0 bases separating them. Germline loops: CDR1 KGHDR, CDR2 SFDVKD. CDR3: CATSDFYEQYF. The CDR3 DNA follows: TGTGCCACCAGTGATTTCTACGAGCAGTACTTC.

The V and J genes are TRBV5-1 and TRBJ2-3; a possible D gene is TRBD2 (6 bases). The CDR3 covers 17 residues. Deletions cut 0 bases from V and 3 bases from J, with 17 bases between. Per the germline V gene, CDR1 is SGHRS and CDR2 is YFSETQ. DNA of the CDR3: TGCGCCAGCAGCTTGGTGAGCGGGCGGTGGGGGACAGATACGCAGTATTTT. Translation: CASSLVSGRWGTDTQYF.

The CDR3 sequence: CASSLDSQETQYF. The CDR3 DNA is TGTGCCAGCAGCTTGGACAGTCAAGAGACCCAGTACTTC. The V gene is TRBV5-4, the J gene TRBJ2-5; D ambiguous. With 0 bases removed from V and 2 bases from J, the gap between germline ends came to 5 bases. The CDR3 is made up of 13 amino acids. Per germline, CDR1 SGHNT and CDR2 YYREEE (reference sequence).

This clone was seen a single time. The chain has TRBV5-4 and TRBJ2-7, with 9 bases matching TRBD2. J was trimmed by 2 bases and V by 2 bases; bases with no gene match: 8. CDR1 and CDR2 from the germline V gene are SGHNT and YYREEE (reference sequence). The CDR3 consists of 16 residues. CDR3 DNA sequence: TGTGCCAGCAGCTTAAGACGGTCTAGCGGGACCTACGAGCAGTACTTC. Amino acid sequence: CASSLRRSSGTYEQYF. The variable domain in full, with the rest retrieved from reference TRBV5-4 and TRBJ2-7, is ETGVTQSPTHLIKTRGQQVTLRCSSQSGHNTVSWYQQALGQGPQFIFQYYREEENGRGNFPPRFSGLQFPNYSSELNVNALELDDSALYLCASSLRRSSGTYEQYFGPGTRLTVT.

This clone appeared a few times. The rearrangement uses TRBV20-1 and TRBJ1-5; D remains unclear. V gave up 3 bases and J gave up 1 base, with 7 bases separating them. The germline V gene has CDR1 DFQATT and CDR2 SNEGSKA (reference sequence). The CDR3 extends over 13 amino acids. This CDR3 reads CSASPASNQPQHF. The CDR3 nucleotides read TGCAGTGCTAGTCCAGCGAGCAATCAGCCCCAGCATTTT.

This clone was seen only once. The rearrangement uses TRBV10-1 and TRBJ2-2; D is perhaps TRBD2 (5 bases). The CDR3 covers 14 residues. The germline V gene has CDR1 WNHNN and CDR2 SYGVQD (reference sequence). V lost 4 bases, J lost 3 bases, and 9 bases lay in between. CDR3 DNA: TGCGCCAGCAGTGCCAGGCGGGACACCGGGGAGCTGTTTTTT. It yields the protein CASSARRDTGELFF.

V usage is TRBV5-4 and J usage is TRBJ1-2; D may be TRBD1 (6 bases). The ends were cut back, 2 bases at V and 6 bases at J, with 11 bases in the middle. The CDR3 runs to 13 residues. Germline CDR1 is SGHNT and CDR2 is YYREEE (reference sequence). The CDR3 sequence: CASSFSRGDGYTF. The CDR3 DNA reads TGTGCCAGCAGCTTCTCCAGGGGCGATGGCTACACCTTC.

The genes are TRBV10-3 and TRBJ1-2; D not certain. Germline V CDR1 and CDR2: ENHRY, SYGVKD. The CDR3 is 14 amino acids. The V and J ends lost 4 bases and 5 bases respectively, with 14 bases between them. The CDR3, as DNA: TGTGCCATCAGTGGGTCGGGGATTGGGTATGGCTACACCTTC. Residues: CAISGSGIGYGYTF.

The chain links TRBV10-3 to TRBJ2-7, with 7 bases matching TRBD2. Germline CDR1 and CDR2: ENHRY and SYGVKD. V lost 6 bases and J lost 3; bases outside the gene matches: 5. This CDR3 is built from 13 residues. CDR3 nucleotides: TGTGCCATCAGGGCTCCGGGGGGCTACGAGCAGTACTTC. This translates into CAIRAPGGYEQYF.

The V and J genes are TRBV7-2 and TRBJ1-4, with D uncertain. This CDR3 spans 15 amino acids. CDR1 is SGHTA, CDR2 FQGNSA, per germline. V lost 1 base and J 0 bases, leaving 6 bases between the germline ends. The DNA of the CDR3 is TGTGCCAGCAGCTTAGTGGGTGCAACTAATGAAAAACTGTTTTTT. Residues: CASSLVGATNEKLFF.

The rearrangement links TRBV7-9 to TRBJ2-7; TRBD1 agrees at 9 bases. V gave up 4 bases and J gave up 3 bases; unmatched junction bases: 7. From germline, CDR1 is SEHNR and CDR2 FQNEAQ (reference sequence). This CDR3 contains 15 residues. The CDR3 nucleotides are TGTGCCAGCAGCTCGGGACAGGGACCCTTCTACGAGCAGTACTTC. This sequence encodes CASSSGQGPFYEQYF. Drawing the rest from reference TRBV7-9 and TRBJ2-7, the complete variable domain is DTGVSQNPRHKITKRGQNVTFRCDPISEHNRLYWYRQTLGQGPEFLTYFQNEAQLEKSRLLSDRFSAERPKGSFSTLEIQRTEQGDSAMYLCASSSGQGPFYEQYFGPGTRLTVT.

CDR3: CASSIRLAGETQYF. In DNA form, the CDR3 reads TGTGCCAGTAGTATCCGACTAGCGGGAGAGACCCAGTACTTC. This chain uses TRBV19 with TRBJ2-5, with 10 bases identical to TRBD2. The trim removed 3 bases at V and 4 bases at J, leaving 2 bases unmatched. Looked up from germline, CDR1 is LNHDA and CDR2 is SQIVND (reference sequence). The CDR3 extends over 14 amino acids.

V and J are TRBV4-3 and TRBJ1-1; no clear D gene. The germline CDR1 and CDR2 sequences are LGHNA and YSLEER. With 0 bases removed from V and 7 bases from J, the gap between germline ends came to 9 bases. The CDR3 has 13 residues. The CDR3 DNA reads TGCGCCAGCAGCCAAGAGCTAGAGATTGAAGCTTTCTTT. It is translated as CASSQELEIEAFF.

In this sample, this clone turned up a few times. The chain links TRBV19 to TRBJ2-1; 8 bases line up with TRBD2. CDR3 size: 15 residues. V was clipped by 0 bases and J by 9 bases; unmatched bases: 7. CDR1 and CDR2 (germline): LNHDA, SQIVND (reference sequence). The CDR3 sequence is CASSIDVGTRGEQFF. As DNA, the CDR3 is TGTGCCAGTAGTATAGATGTCGGGACTAGGGGTGAGCAGTTCTTC.

This clone has only a few counts. This chain connects TRBV10-3 to TRBJ2-7; 8 bases agree with TRBD2. There are 14 residues in the CDR3. Trimming removed 5 bases from V and 0 bases from J; junction bases left unmatched: 3. Per germline, CDR1 ENHRY and CDR2 SYGVKD. CDR3 sequence: CAISTLAGSYEQYF. The CDR3 coding sequence is TGTGCCATCAGTACCCTAGCGGGCTCCTACGAGCAGTACTTC.

The chain carries TRBV5-1 and TRBJ2-5, with D perhaps matching TRBD2 (6 bases). CDR3 size: 14 residues. CDR1 is SGHRS, CDR2 YFSETQ, per germline. V lost 3 bases and J 5 bases, leaving 14 bases between the germline ends. CDR3 in DNA: TGCGCCAGCAGCTCGACGACTAGACTGGAGACCCAGTACTTC. It is translated as CASSSTTRLETQYF.

This chain connects TRBV14 to TRBJ2-1, with a tentative D call TRBD2 (5 bases). There are 14 residues in the CDR3. Germline V gene sequence: CDR1 SGHDN, CDR2 FVKESK. The V gene lost 0 bases and the J gene lost 9 bases, with 12 bases spanning the gap. In DNA, the CDR3 is TGTGCCAGCAGCCAAGATTGGGTTGAGGGTGAGCAGTTCTTC. Translated, it gives CASSQDWVEGEQFF.

The V and J genes are TRBV19 and TRBJ1-1; D ambiguous. Germline values: CDR1 LNHDA, CDR2 SQIVND (reference sequence). V gave up 3 bases and J gave up 5 bases, with 10 bases separating them. The CDR3 length is 13 residues. CDR3 nucleotides: TGTGCCAGTAGTATTGAGGGCTCGACTGAAGCTTTCTTT. Its translation is CASSIEGSTEAFF.

The gene calls are TRBV11-2 and TRBJ2-1; TRBD1 matches 9 bases. Germline V gene sequence: CDR1 SGHAT, CDR2 FQNNGV. The V segment lost 3 bases and the J segment 4 bases; nucleotides outside the gene matches: 4. The CDR3 consists of 15 residues. CDR3 DNA sequence: TGTGCCAGCAGCTTCTCCGGGACAGGGTACAATGAGCAGTTCTTC. Its protein is CASSFSGTGYNEQFF.

The J gene is TRBJ2-5, the V gene TRBV30, with 7 nucleotides matching TRBD2. This CDR3 spans 13 amino acids. V lost 2 bases and J lost 4; bases outside the gene matches: 4. CDR1 is GTSNPN, CDR2 SVGIG, per germline (reference sequence). CDR3 sequence (DNA): TGTGCCTGGAGTCCATTAGCGGGAGAGACCCAGTACTTC. Amino acid sequence: CAWSPLAGETQYF.

CDR3 protein: CASSLSDYEQYF. CDR3 bases: TGTGCCAGCAGTTTATCAGATTACGAGCAGTACTTC. The chain employs TRBV28 and TRBJ2-7; D unclear. The CDR3 has 12 residues. Germline CDR1 is MDHEN and CDR2 is SYDVKM. The V end was cut by 1 base, the J end by 4 bases, with 5 bases between.

CDR3 nucleotides: TGCGCCAGCAGTGAAGAGACAGGGGTCCCCTACAATGAGCAGTTCTTC. Its protein is CASSEETGVPYNEQFF. This chain links TRBV10-1 with TRBJ2-1, with TRBD1 identical over 8 bases. Germline CDR1 WNHNN, CDR2 SYGVQD (reference sequence). The CDR3 runs 16 residues. The ends lost 3 bases at V and 2 bases at J; junction bases unmatched: 6.

DNA for the CDR3: TGTGCCAGCAGCGAAGGAGGAGGGGGGCCCTACGAGCAGTACTTC. Protein product: CASSEGGGGPYEQYF. This rearrangement joins TRBV7-2 to TRBJ2-7; perhaps D is TRBD1 or TRBD2 (6 bases each). Trimming cost V 5 bases and J 2 bases, with 16 bases left between them. Per the germline V gene, CDR1 is SGHTA and CDR2 is FQGNSA. The CDR3 is made up of 15 amino acids.

The CDR3 loop is CASGIRDQNTEAFF. Here the CDR3 DNA reads TGTGCCAGCGGCATTCGGGATCAGAACACTGAAGCTTTCTTT. V is TRBV6-5 and J is TRBJ1-1; D not resolved. The germline gives CDR1 MNHEY, CDR2 SVGAGI. Trimming pared 8 bases from V and 1 base from J, leaving 14 bases between. CDR3 length equals 14 residues.